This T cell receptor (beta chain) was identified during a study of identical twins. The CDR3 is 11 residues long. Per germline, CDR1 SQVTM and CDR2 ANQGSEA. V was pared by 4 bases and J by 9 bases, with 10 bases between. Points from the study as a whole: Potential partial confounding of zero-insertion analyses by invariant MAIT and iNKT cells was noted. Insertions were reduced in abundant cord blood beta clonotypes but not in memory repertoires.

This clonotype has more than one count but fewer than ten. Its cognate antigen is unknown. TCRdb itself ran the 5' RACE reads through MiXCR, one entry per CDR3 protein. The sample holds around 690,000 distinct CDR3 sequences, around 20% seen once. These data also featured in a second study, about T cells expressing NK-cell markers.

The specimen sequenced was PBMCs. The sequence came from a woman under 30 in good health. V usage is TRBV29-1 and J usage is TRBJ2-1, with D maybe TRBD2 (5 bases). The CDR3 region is CSVGRRGEQFF. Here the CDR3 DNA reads TGCAGCGTTGGAAGACGGGGTGAGCAGTTCTTC.